What follows are 28 T cell receptor beta chains derived from one specimen sequenced in a study of T cell responses to AZD1222 COVID-19 vaccine. The assay was immunoSEQ multiplex PCR, and TCRdb's table has in-frame clones only and misses some. The table lists 50,000 to 70,000 clones, approximately 85% of them singletons, with approximately 20% in the top ten. The sample was peripheral blood, taken on day 0 of MenACWY control vaccination. The receptors stem from an adult in good health.

The count of this clone is one. The chain joins TRBV28 to TRBJ1-5, with D tentatively TRBD1 (6 bases). Trimming shortened V by 7 bases and J by 7 bases, and 29 bases separated the two germline ends. The germline CDR1 and CDR2 sequences are MDHEN and SYDVKM. This CDR3 has 18 amino acids. In DNA form, the CDR3 reads TGTGCCAGCACCATAAGGGGCCCGGGCACAGGGCTTGGACAGCCCCAGCATTTT. Residues: CASTIRGPGTGLGQPQHF.

The gene calls are TRBV6-1 and TRBJ2-7; D uncertain. Germline assignment: CDR1 MNHNS and CDR2 SASEGT. With 2 bases removed from V and 1 base from J, the gap between germline ends came to 9 bases. This CDR3 is built from 14 residues. The CDR3 region has the DNA TGTGCCAGCAGTGAACTTTTGAGTTCCTACGAGCAGTACTTC. Its protein is CASSELLSSYEQYF.

This rearrangement joins TRBV11-2 to TRBJ1-6, with 10 bases that match TRBD1. V was clipped by 6 bases and J by 9 bases; unmatched bases: 8. The germline gives CDR1 SGHAT, CDR2 FQNNGV. The CDR3 is made up of 15 amino acids. CDR3 DNA sequence: TGTGCCAGCAGTGTGACAGGGGGCCGGGGTTCACCCCTCCACTTT. Residues: CASSVTGGRGSPLHF.

CDR3 in amino acids: CASSQRVGAVGSEAFF. The CDR3 region has the DNA TGTGCCAGCAGCCAAAGAGTCGGAGCTGTGGGCTCTGAAGCTTTCTTT. This rearrangement joins TRBV16 to TRBJ1-1, with D unclear. Germline V lookup: CDR1 KGHSY, CDR2 FQNENV. V dropped 2 bases and J dropped 6 bases, with 19 bases sitting between them. The CDR3 consists of 16 residues.

This clone appeared a few times. Here the CDR3 reads CASTTAGSEKLFF. DNA for the CDR3: TGTGCCAGCACCACGGCAGGGTCTGAAAAACTGTTTTTT. The chain employs TRBV28 and TRBJ1-4; tentatively, D is TRBD1 (5 bases). Per germline, CDR1 MDHEN and CDR2 SYDVKM. The CDR3 runs to 13 residues. The germline V and J ends were trimmed by 7 bases and 7 bases, with 13 bases remaining between them.

The chain's CDR3 is CASSHRDRGSGELFF. DNA for the CDR3: TGTGCCAGCAGCCACAGGGACAGGGGCTCAGGGGAGCTGTTTTTT. The J gene is TRBJ2-2, the V gene TRBV4-2, with 10 bases matching TRBD1. The CDR3 sequence is 15 residues long. The germline gives CDR1 LGHNA, CDR2 YNFKEQ. V trimming: 3 bases; J trimming: 8 bases; junction bases outside the gene matches: 6.

This chain links TRBV7-9 with TRBJ2-2; 7 bases align to TRBD2. The CDR3 sequence is 15 residues long. Germline V lookup: CDR1 SEHNR, CDR2 FQNEAQ (reference sequence). V was clipped by 6 bases and J by 6 bases; unmatched bases: 10. The chain's CDR3 is CASSSEAGVAGELFF. CDR3 DNA: TGTGCCAGCAGTTCAGAGGCGGGAGTGGCCGGGGAGCTGTTTTTT. The full variable domain, rest sourced from reference TRBV7-9 and TRBJ2-2, is DTGVSQNPRHKITKRGQNVTFRCDPISEHNRLYWYRQTLGQGPEFLTYFQNEAQLEKSRLLSDRFSAERPKGSFSTLEIQRTEQGDSAMYLCASSSEAGVAGELFFGEGSRLTVL.

The chain links TRBV30 to TRBJ2-4; 7 nucleotides match TRBD1. Germline CDR1 GTSNPN, CDR2 SVGIG (reference sequence). V was clipped by 0 bases and J by 3 bases; unmatched bases: 8. The CDR3 is 16 residues long. The CDR3 bases are TGTGCCTGGAGTGTACCGAGGGGGCCTAGCAAAAACATTCAGTACTTC. It encodes CAWSVPRGPSKNIQYF.

The chain joins TRBV4-3 to TRBJ2-1; D not certain. From germline, CDR1 is LGHNA and CDR2 YSLEER. V was cut by 0 bases and J by 7 bases, with 10 bases left in between. The CDR3 loop spans 14 amino acids. CDR3 protein: CASSQDVGRNEQFF. For the CDR3, the DNA is TGCGCCAGCAGCCAAGATGTAGGCCGGAATGAGCAGTTCTTC.

The chain has TRBV11-2 and TRBJ1-5; 7 bases fit TRBD1. This CDR3 has 16 amino acids. From germline, CDR1 is SGHAT and CDR2 FQNNGV. The J segment lost 5 bases and the V segment lost 1 base, leaving 8 bases of the junction unmatched. The CDR3 protein is CASSLADRVKYQPQHF. The CDR3 DNA reads as TGTGCCAGCAGCTTAGCCGACAGGGTTAAATATCAGCCCCAGCATTTT.

The genes are TRBV29-1 and TRBJ1-2; D is possibly TRBD1 (5 bases). Germline V CDR1 and CDR2: SQVTM, ANQGSEA. Trimming took 6 bases from V and 4 from J, leaving 15 bases between them. The CDR3 totals 13 residues. CDR3 residues: CSVTERGGYGYTF. CDR3 DNA: TGCAGCGTAACAGAGAGGGGTGGCTATGGCTACACCTTC.

The V and J genes are TRBV6-5 and TRBJ2-7, with 11 nucleotides matching TRBD2. CDR1 is MNHEY, CDR2 SVGAGI, per germline. The V segment lost 0 bases and the J segment 4 bases; nucleotides outside the gene matches: 2. The CDR3 spans 15 residues. CDR3 sequence (DNA): TGTGCCAGCAGTTACTCCTTAGCGGGAGGGTACGAGCAGTACTTC. The encoded protein is CASSYSLAGGYEQYF.

The gene calls are TRBV6-4 and TRBJ2-2, with 7 bases matching TRBD2. Trimming at V came to 4 bases and at J to 2 bases, leaving 7 bases not matched to a gene. Per germline, CDR1 MRHNA and CDR2 SNTAGT. This CDR3 has 16 residues. The CDR3 reads CASSVGLAENTGELFF. The CDR3, as DNA: TGTGCCAGCAGTGTAGGGCTAGCGGAAAACACCGGGGAGCTGTTTTTT.

As concerns this clone: Other DNA sequences in this specimen translate into the identical CDR3. The gene calls are TRBV5-1 and TRBJ1-5; unclear D gene. The CDR3 has 14 amino acids. Germline V gives CDR1 SGHRS, CDR2 YFSETQ. The V end was cut by 0 bases, the J end by 3 bases, with 7 bases between. CDR3 sequence (DNA): TGCGCCAGCAGCTTGGATAGTCCCAATCAGCCCCAGCATTTT. Amino acids: CASSLDSPNQPQHF.

The chain recombines TRBV28 with TRBJ2-1, with D tentatively TRBD1 or TRBD2 (5 bases each). The CDR3 totals 13 residues. Trimming removed 2 bases from V and 14 bases from J, with 16 bases in between. The germline gives CDR1 MDHEN, CDR2 SYDVKM. The CDR3 sequence is CASSLDRGQGEFF. In DNA, the CDR3 is TGTGCCAGCAGTTTAGATCGGGGCCAAGGGGAGTTCTTC.

The chain couples TRBV7-9 to TRBJ2-7; 7 bases align to TRBD1. The J segment lost 9 bases and the V segment lost 0 bases, leaving 5 bases of the junction unmatched. This CDR3 spans 13 amino acids. CDR1 SEHNR and CDR2 FQNEAQ come from the germline V gene (reference sequence). CDR3 amino acids: CASSLAGTALQYF. As DNA, the CDR3 is TGTGCCAGCAGCTTAGCCGGGACAGCTCTGCAGTACTTC.

The chain couples TRBV7-2 to TRBJ1-1; TRBD1 matches 8 bases. V was pared by 5 bases and J by 4 bases, with 9 bases of the junction left unmatched. Germline CDR1 is SGHTA and CDR2 is FQGNSA. The CDR3 extends over 15 amino acids. CDR3: CASSPWTGLSTEAFF. Here the CDR3 DNA reads TGTGCCAGCAGCCCGTGGACAGGGCTATCCACTGAAGCTTTCTTT.

J is TRBJ1-2 and V is TRBV27; D is uncertain. V lost 0 bases and J lost 0, with 8 bases in between. Looked up from germline, CDR1 is MNHEY and CDR2 is SMNVEV (reference sequence). This CDR3 region has 15 residues. The CDR3 DNA reads as TGTGCCAGCAGTTTATCGCCACTAGCTAACTATGGCTACACCTTC. Its protein is CASSLSPLANYGYTF.

This clone showed up just once. The rearrangement uses TRBV18 and TRBJ2-7, with a weak D call TRBD1 (6 bases). V gave up 3 bases and J gave up 2 bases, with 14 bases separating them. This CDR3 contains 15 residues. Germline CDR1 KGHSH, CDR2 LQKENI. The CDR3 DNA follows: TGTGCCAGCTCACCGGGGACACCATCTACCTACGAGCAGTACTTC. Translated: CASSPGTPSTYEQYF.

This clone was counted once. This rearrangement joins TRBV5-4 to TRBJ2-5; TRBD2 agrees at 8 bases. CDR1 is SGHNT, CDR2 YYREEE, per germline (reference sequence). The CDR3 loop spans 15 amino acids. The junction had 7 bases not matched to a gene; V was cut back by 2 bases and J by 4 bases. The chain's CDR3 is CASSFGGGATETQYF. Written as DNA, the CDR3 is TGTGCCAGCAGCTTCGGGGGGGGAGCAACAGAGACCCAGTACTTC.

This clone appeared many times. This chain uses TRBV10-3 with TRBJ2-7, with TRBD1 matching 8 bases. The length of the CDR3 is 15 residues. Germline CDR1 is ENHRY and CDR2 is SYGVKD. The CDR3 DNA reads TGTGCAGTCAAGAGTTTGGACAGGGATCTTTCTGAGCAGTACTTC. Translating it yields CAVKSLDRDLSEQYF.

The chain combines TRBV19 with TRBJ1-5; 10 bases are a match to TRBD1. The germline V gene has CDR1 LNHDA and CDR2 SQIVND (reference sequence). J was trimmed by 3 bases and V by 9 bases; bases with no gene match: 14. This CDR3 contains 17 residues. DNA for the CDR3: TGTGCCAGCATAAGGACAGGGGGAAGCATGGTCAATCAGCCCCAGCATTTT. Protein sequence: CASIRTGGSMVNQPQHF.

V usage is TRBV5-1 and J usage is TRBJ2-7; D is unclear. V was shortened by 1 base and J by 2 bases, with 7 bases between the two germline ends. Germline V gene data show CDR1 as SGHRS and CDR2 as YFSETQ. The CDR3 length is 13 residues. The CDR3 DNA follows: TGCGCCAGCAGCTTGTTCCCTGCCTACGAGCAGTACTTC. Amino acid sequence: CASSLFPAYEQYF.

The chain combines TRBV6-1 with TRBJ2-1; 8 nucleotides match TRBD2. The CDR3 is 14 residues long. The V gene's germline CDR1 is MNHNS and CDR2 SASEGT. V trimming: 2 bases; J trimming: 7 bases; junction bases outside the gene matches: 4. In DNA form, the CDR3 reads TGTGCCAGCAGTGAACTCGGGGGGGGAAATGAGCAGTTCTTC. Translation: CASSELGGGNEQFF.

The CDR3 DNA sequence: TGTGCCAGCAGCTTAGATCTGGGGTCAGGCACAGATACGCAGTATTTT. Translating it yields CASSLDLGSGTDTQYF. The chain uses TRBV13 and TRBJ2-3; D is unclear. Trimming removed 1 base from V and 1 base from J, with 12 bases in between. The germline CDR1 and CDR2 sequences are PRHDT and FYEKMQ (reference sequence). The CDR3 is 16 amino acids.

This clone was picked up one time. Germline is not matched at one junction end, which may reflect a read error. The rearrangement uses TRBV6-2 or TRBV6-3 and TRBJ2-1; D not certain. The CDR3 contains 12 residues. The germline gives CDR1 MNHEY, CDR2 SVGEGT. The CDR3 coding sequence is TGTGCCAGCACTTACAATCGGGATGAGCAGTTCTTC. This codes for CASTYNRDEQFF.

The chain employs TRBV3-1 (or the pseudogene TRBV3-2) and TRBJ2-5; D is ambiguous. This CDR3 has 11 amino acids. Germline V gene sequence: CDR1 LGHDT, CDR2 YNNKEL (reference sequence). Trimming pared 2 bases from V and 5 bases from J, leaving 3 bases between. CDR3 loop: CASSQRETQYF. DNA for the CDR3: TGTGCCAGCAGCCAACGGGAGACCCAGTACTTC.

The chain employs TRBV5-4 and TRBJ2-6, with 7 bases lining up with TRBD1. V shed 3 bases, J shed 6 bases, and the junction held 12 bases outside the gene matches. The CDR3 is 17 amino acids. Germline values: CDR1 SGHNT, CDR2 YYREEE (reference sequence). CDR3 nucleotide sequence: TGTGCCAGCAGCTACCGGACAGGTGTGCTCGCGGCCAACGTCCTGACTTTC. Translated, it gives CASSYRTGVLAANVLTF.